The 3 T cell receptor beta chains below all came from one sample that was sequenced in a study of cytomegalovirus exposure and HLA in healthy donors. Use of 60 Vbeta and 13 Jbeta primers characterized the PCR. Sequenced by immunoSEQ multiplex PCR; TCRdb stores in-frame clones only, minus some. The data hold some 120,000 clones, with roughly 82% observed a single time. Sequenced sample: PBMCs. These receptors originate from a woman aged 18 to 35 in good health and CMV-seronegative.

The rearrangement links TRBV29-1 to TRBJ2-6; the D is unclear. The CDR3 length is 12 residues. Germline assignment: CDR1 SQVTM and CDR2 ANQGSEA. Deletions cut 3 bases from V and 3 bases from J, with 3 bases between. This CDR3 reads CSVDGGANVLTF. The CDR3 DNA sequence: TGCAGCGTTGACGGTGGGGCCAACGTCCTGACTTTC.

CDR3 nucleotides: TGTGCCAGCAGCTCCGGGGGGGGTCCTAATTCACCCCTCCACTTT. Its translation is CASSSGGGPNSPLHF. This rearrangement joins TRBV5-4 to TRBJ1-6, with D perhaps TRBD1 (5 bases). V was trimmed by 3 bases and J by 6 bases, leaving 13 bases between them. The germline gives CDR1 SGHNT, CDR2 YYREEE (reference sequence). The CDR3 runs 15 residues.

The V and J genes are TRBV4-1 and TRBJ2-7; 9 bases map to TRBD1. CDR1 MGHRA and CDR2 YSYEKL come from the germline V gene. V lost 3 bases to trimming and J lost 2 bases; unmatched junction nucleotides: 5. CDR3 length equals 15 residues. As DNA, the CDR3 is TGCGCCAGCAGCCAGCCGGGACAGGGCACCTACGAGCAGTACTTC. Its protein product is CASSQPGQGTYEQYF.